Listed below are T cell receptor beta chains from one sample, sequenced in a study of cytomegalovirus exposure and HLA in healthy donors. The assay was immunoSEQ multiplex PCR, and TCRdb's table has in-frame clones only and misses some. The sample lists about 180,000 clones, roughly 79% seen once, with around 3% in the top ten. The sample was PBMCs. These receptors originate from a male donor in good health and CMV-seronegative. Each CDR3 is given with its conserved first and last residue. The D gene is left open where the match is weak. The size entry is marked missing in some rows and otherwise reads once, few, many or a size class.

j_call d_call v_call clone_size cdr3_aa cdr3_nt
TRBJ1-2 NA TRBV30 NA CAQRERELRGYTF TGTGCCCAAAGGGAGCGGGAACTTAGAGGCTACACCTTC
TRBJ2-1 TRBD2 TRBV2 few CASRTSGSLYNEQFF TGTGCCAGCAGGACTAGCGGGAGTTTGTACAATGAGCAGTTCTTC
TRBJ2-4 TRBD1 TRBV6-4 NA CASSPGGSGNIQYF TGTGCCAGCAGTCCAGGGGGCTCGGGGAACATTCAGTACTTC
TRBJ2-1 NA TRBV7-9 NA CASSLSGGGNNEQFF TGTGCCAGCAGCTTATCGGGCGGAGGAAACAATGAGCAGTTCTTC
TRBJ1-5 TRBD1 TRBV6-6 NA CASTPDRGNQPQHF TGTGCCAGCACACCGGACAGGGGTAATCAGCCCCAGCATTTT
TRBJ1-5 NA TRBV7-9 NA CASSLTAGPGNQPQHF TGTGCCAGCAGCTTAACGGCAGGCCCTGGCAATCAGCCCCAGCATTTT
TRBJ1-5 NA TRBV30 NA CAWSVRGDQPQHF TGTGCCTGGAGTGTACGGGGAGATCAGCCCCAGCATTTT
TRBJ1-2 NA TRBV19 NA CASNPGRGLVGYTF TGTGCCTCTAACCCCGGCCGGGGGTTGGTCGGCTACACCTTC
TRBJ1-2 TRBD1 TRBV7-9 NA CASSTSGTAYYGYTF TGTGCCAGCAGCACCTCCGGGACAGCCTACTATGGCTACACCTTC
TRBJ1-5 NA TRBV6-6 NA CASSYFVRGSGQPQHF TGTGCCAGCAGTTACTTTGTCAGGGGTAGTGGACAGCCCCAGCATTTT
TRBJ2-7 NA TRBV29-1 NA CSAKSSSYEQYF TGCAGCGCCAAATCTAGTTCCTACGAGCAGTACTTC
TRBJ2-7 NA TRBV7-9 NA CSSSLNYEQYF TGTTCCAGCAGCTTGAACTACGAGCAGTACTTC
TRBJ1-5 NA TRBV28 once CASSFRQPQHF TGTGCCAGCAGTTTCAGGCAGCCCCAGCATTTT
TRBJ1-4 NA TRBV9 few CASSATTNEKLFF TGTGCCAGCAGCGCCACAACTAATGAAAAACTGTTTTTT
TRBJ2-3 NA TRBV6-5 few CASSYFGTSTDTQYF TGTGCCAGCAGTTACTTTGGGACTAGCACAGATACGCAGTATTTT
TRBJ1-1 NA TRBV30 NA CAWNPPTGSRTEAFF TGTGCCTGGAACCCCCCAACAGGGTCCAGGACTGAAGCTTTCTTT
TRBJ1-5 NA TRBV28 NA CASRRDSYQPQHF TGTGCCAGCAGACGTGACAGCTATCAGCCCCAGCATTTT
TRBJ2-1 TRBD2 TRBV7-9 NA CSSSLTILAGAEDEQFF TGTTCCAGCAGCTTAACCATACTAGCGGGGGCTGAGGATGAGCAGTTCTTC
TRBJ1-1 NA TRBV11-2 NA CASSLDRRSTEAFF TGTGCCAGCAGCTTAGATCGGCGGAGCACTGAAGCTTTCTTT
TRBJ1-2 TRBD1 TRBV6-6 NA CASSMTGLGYTF TGTGCCAGCAGTATGACAGGGTTGGGCTACACCTTC
TRBJ1-1 NA TRBV19 NA CASSIGGNTEAFF TGTGCCAGTAGTATAGGCGGGAACACTGAAGCTTTCTTT
TRBJ2-4 NA TRBV19 once CASTRGLTGLSKNIQYF TGTGCCAGTACCCGGGGTCTAACAGGGCTCTCCAAAAACATTCAGTACTTC